The T cell receptor beta chain under discussion was sequenced for a study of T cells after yellow fever vaccination. At the level of the study: When fractions had low cell numbers, they were prepared with SMART-Seq v4 Ultra Low Input.

This clonotype was counted at least ten times. Researchers made TCR cDNA using 5'RACE template switching, and this step added a universal primer site and UMIs. TCRdb reanalysed the 5' RACE reads using MiXCR and keeps one entry per CDR3 protein. The profile covers about 340,000 distinct CDR3 sequences, with roughly 4.3% appearing a single time and roughly a quarter taken by the ten largest. This CDR3 contains 13 residues. Germline V CDR1 and CDR2: DFQATT, SNEGSKA (reference sequence). The V segment lost 3 bases and the J segment 2 bases; nucleotides outside the gene matches: 4. The sample was PBMCs, taken 5 days after the yellow fever booster vaccination. The sequence derives from a man aged 18 to 30 who received the YFV17D yellow fever vaccine. The rearrangement joins TRBV20-1 to TRBJ2-7, with TRBD1 matching over 7 bases. CDR3 in amino acids: CSASLGQTYEQYF. The CDR3 region has the DNA TGCAGTGCTAGCTTGGGACAGACCTACGAGCAGTACTTC.